One sample yielded the 13 T cell receptor beta chains listed below, sequenced in a study of OX40 agonist ivuxolimab in advanced cancers. Using immunoSEQ multiplex PCR, the repertoire was profiled, and TCRdb retains in-frame clones only, with some absent. The sample has some 54,000 clones; roughly nine tenths are singletons. The material sequenced was CD4+ or CD8+ T cells sorted from blood, taken in a trial of the OX40 agonist ivuxolimab. These receptors all come from an adult with an advanced solid tumor such as melanoma, head and neck, liver or kidney cancer.

V usage is TRBV5-1 and J usage is TRBJ1-1; TRBD1 matches 7 bases. Trimming at V came to 5 bases and at J to 1 base, leaving 5 bases not matched to a gene. The CDR3 has 14 amino acids. Germline V CDR1 and CDR2: SGHRS, YFSETQ. The CDR3 loop is CASRDGTANTEAFF. For the CDR3, the DNA is TGCGCCAGCAGGGATGGGACAGCGAACACTGAAGCTTTCTTT.

By frequency in the sample, this clone is medium-sized. The CDR3 nucleotides are TGCGCCAGCAGCTTGGAGGGTCGTACCCTATACGAGCAGTACTTC. This sequence encodes CASSLEGRTLYEQYF. The genes are TRBV5-1 and TRBJ2-7; no firm D call. V lost 0 bases to trimming and J lost 4 bases, with 14 bases between them. Germline V gene sequence: CDR1 SGHRS, CDR2 YFSETQ. The CDR3 runs to 15 residues.

The V gene is TRBV10-3, the J gene TRBJ1-2; no clear D. Germline values: CDR1 ENHRY, CDR2 SYGVKD. The CDR3 has 17 amino acids. V shed 5 bases and J shed 3 bases, with 22 bases lying between them. CDR3 bases: TGTGCCATCAGTTCGGATCTGGAACGGGGTGGGGACTATGGCTACACCTTC. It yields the protein CAISSDLERGGDYGYTF.

The V gene is TRBV11-2, the J gene TRBJ1-2; 7 bases map to TRBD1. The length of the CDR3 is 13 residues. V lost 5 bases, J lost 2 bases, and 2 bases stayed unmatched. CDR1 and CDR2 from the germline V gene are SGHAT and FQNNGV. The CDR3 bases are TGTGCCAGCAGCCCGACAGGGAACTATGGCTACACCTTC. Amino acid sequence: CASSPTGNYGYTF. Based on the CDR3 plus reference TRBV11-2 and TRBJ1-2, the full variable domain is EAGVAQSPRYKIIEKRQSVAFWCNPISGHATLYWYQQILGQGPKLLIQFQNNGVVDDSQLPKDRFSAERLKGVDSTLKIQPAKLEDSAVYLCASSPTGNYGYTFGSGTRLTVV.

The chain employs TRBV5-1 and TRBJ2-7, with D maybe TRBD2 (7 bases). V gave up 3 bases and J gave up 5 bases, with 24 bases separating them. Germline V gene sequence: CDR1 SGHRS, CDR2 YFSETQ. This CDR3 is 17 amino acids long. CDR3 residues: CASSSSRGVQGTNEQYF. The CDR3 DNA sequence: TGCGCCAGCAGCTCGTCCCGGGGGGTTCAGGGGACCAACGAGCAGTACTTC.

The chain recombines TRBV10-1 with TRBJ2-7, with D unresolved. V was pared by 0 bases and J by 2 bases, with 8 bases between. CDR3 length: 14 residues. CDR1 and CDR2 from the germline V gene are WNHNN and SYGVQD (reference sequence). CDR3 sequence reads: CASSESLGTYEQYF. Here the CDR3 DNA reads TGCGCCAGCAGTGAGTCGTTAGGGACCTACGAGCAGTACTTC.

J is TRBJ2-6 and V is TRBV5-6; D not certain. The CDR3 sequence is 15 residues long. The V end was cut by 4 bases, the J end by 0 bases, with 8 bases between. Germline CDR1 reads SGHDT; CDR2 reads YYEEEE. CDR3 coding DNA: TGTGCCAGCAGCCCCTCACACTCTGGGGCCAACGTCCTGACTTTC. Translation gives CASSPSHSGANVLTF.

The table lists this clone with a count of one. The CDR3 is CASSPGLRGNYGYTF. DNA of the CDR3: TGTGCCAGCTCACCAGGCCTCCGGGGGAACTATGGCTACACCTTC. The chain links TRBV18 to TRBJ1-2, with a possible D match to TRBD1 (5 bases). The CDR3 runs to 15 residues. The germline V and J ends were trimmed by 2 bases and 2 bases, with 12 bases remaining between them. Germline assignment: CDR1 KGHSH and CDR2 LQKENI.

The chain links TRBV7-9 to TRBJ2-3; the match to TRBD2 covers 11 bases. This CDR3 is 16 amino acids long. The ends lost 3 bases at V and 2 bases at J; junction bases unmatched: 4. The germline gives CDR1 SEHNR, CDR2 FQNEAQ (reference sequence). The DNA for the CDR3 is TGTGCCAGCAGCTTTCCGGGACTAGCGGACACAGATACGCAGTATTTT. Translated, it gives CASSFPGLADTDTQYF.

The chain couples TRBV30 to TRBJ1-2, with D possibly being TRBD1 (6 bases). This CDR3 spans 13 amino acids. V lost 0 bases, J lost 4 bases, and 9 bases lay in between. Germline values: CDR1 GTSNPN, CDR2 SVGIG (reference sequence). The CDR3 reads CAWSVQGSYGYTF. CDR3 DNA sequence: TGTGCCTGGAGTGTACAGGGAAGCTATGGCTACACCTTC.

This sequence joins TRBV9 and TRBJ2-7; 7 bases match TRBD1. V gave up 7 bases and J gave up 0 bases; unmatched junction bases: 16. Germline lookup yields CDR1 SGDLS and CDR2 YYNGEE. The CDR3 has 17 amino acids. The CDR3 DNA sequence: TGTGCCAGCGCCGGACAGGCCAACCGGAGGAGCTCCTACGAGCAGTACTTC. This translates into CASAGQANRRSSYEQYF.

The CDR3 sequence is CAWSVGTVSSTDTQYF. CDR3 sequence (DNA): TGTGCCTGGAGTGTCGGGACAGTCAGTAGCACAGATACGCAGTATTTT. The rearrangement joins TRBV30 to TRBJ2-3; the match to TRBD1 covers 7 bases. The V segment lost 0 bases and the J segment 0 bases; nucleotides outside the gene matches: 6. Per germline, CDR1 GTSNPN and CDR2 SVGIG (reference sequence). This CDR3 has 16 residues.

The J gene is TRBJ2-6, the V gene TRBV30; 7 bases line up with TRBD2. Per germline, CDR1 GTSNPN and CDR2 SVGIG (reference sequence). The ends lost 1 base at V and 4 bases at J; junction bases unmatched: 4. The CDR3 runs to 15 residues. CDR3 residues: CAWSGGGYGANVLTF. CDR3 nucleotide sequence: TGTGCCTGGAGTGGGGGGGGGTACGGGGCCAACGTCCTGACTTTC.